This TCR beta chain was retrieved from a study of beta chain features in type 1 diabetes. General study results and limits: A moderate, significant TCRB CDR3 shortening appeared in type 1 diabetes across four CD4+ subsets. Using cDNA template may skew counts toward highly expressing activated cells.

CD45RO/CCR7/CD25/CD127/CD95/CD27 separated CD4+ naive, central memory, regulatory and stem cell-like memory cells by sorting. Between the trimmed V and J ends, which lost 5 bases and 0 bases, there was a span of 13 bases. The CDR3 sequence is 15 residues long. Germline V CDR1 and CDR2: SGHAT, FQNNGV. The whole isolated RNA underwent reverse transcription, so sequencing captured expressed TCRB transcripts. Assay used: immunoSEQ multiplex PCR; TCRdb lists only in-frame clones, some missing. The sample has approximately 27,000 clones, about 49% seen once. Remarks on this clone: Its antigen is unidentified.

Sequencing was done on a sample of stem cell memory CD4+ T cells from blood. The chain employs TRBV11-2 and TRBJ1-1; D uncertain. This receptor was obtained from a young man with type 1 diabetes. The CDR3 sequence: CASSGSGGMNTEAFF. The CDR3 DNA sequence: TGTGCCAGCAGCGGGTCCGGAGGGATGAACACTGAAGCTTTCTTT.